The sequence of this TCR beta chain was determined in a study of CD8+ T cells in alopecia areata. Study details: Among treated patients, oral tofacitinib was administered at 5 to 10 mg twice daily.

Extracted RNA was reverse transcribed, and the resulting cDNA served as sequencing template. Libraries were prepared by immunoSEQ multiplex PCR; TCRdb keeps only in-frame clonotypes and omits some of them. This sample has under 350,000 clones, with 58% found just once. The sample's treatment: oral pan-JAK inhibitor, 5-10 mg twice daily. Germline V lookup: CDR1 SGHDN, CDR2 FVKESK. This CDR3 has 16 amino acids. Trimming removed 0 bases from V and 6 bases from J; junction bases left unmatched: 8. Sequencing was performed on CD4+ T cells sorted from blood, taken at week 24, from a patient treated with tofacitinib. The receptor was isolated from a human donor with alopecia areata. The genes are TRBV14 and TRBJ1-2, with 9 bases identical to TRBD1. CDR3: CASSQDVGQGLDGYTF. DNA of the CDR3: TGTGCCAGCAGCCAAGATGTTGGACAGGGGTTGGATGGCTACACCTTC.